The entry that follows covers one T cell receptor beta chain sequence. TCRbeta library construction was performed incorporating unique molecular identifiers. Each CDR3 protein gets one entry after TCRdb re-called the PCR reads with MiXCR. The table records more than 200,000 distinct CDR3 sequences, 20% to 30% of them present only once. This entry is derived from a study of T-cell reconstitution after alpha-beta-depleted transplantation in children. The CDR3 loop spans 16 amino acids. Germline V lookup: CDR1 MDHEN, CDR2 SYDVKM. V lost 7 bases and J lost 4; bases outside the gene matches: 10. Sample: PBMCs, mostly from graft donor cells, taken 360 days after TCRalphabeta/CD19-depleted stem cell transplant. This clonotype originated in a female patient between 2 and 10 years old who had a stem cell transplant for congenital amegakaryocytic thrombocytopenia, so the T cells may come from the graft donor. This chain uses TRBV28 with TRBJ2-2; 9 nucleotides match TRBD1. The CDR3 region is CASTKGGQGPTGELFF. CDR3 sequence (DNA): TGTGCCAGCACCAAAGGGGGACAGGGCCCCACCGGGGAGCTGTTTTTT.